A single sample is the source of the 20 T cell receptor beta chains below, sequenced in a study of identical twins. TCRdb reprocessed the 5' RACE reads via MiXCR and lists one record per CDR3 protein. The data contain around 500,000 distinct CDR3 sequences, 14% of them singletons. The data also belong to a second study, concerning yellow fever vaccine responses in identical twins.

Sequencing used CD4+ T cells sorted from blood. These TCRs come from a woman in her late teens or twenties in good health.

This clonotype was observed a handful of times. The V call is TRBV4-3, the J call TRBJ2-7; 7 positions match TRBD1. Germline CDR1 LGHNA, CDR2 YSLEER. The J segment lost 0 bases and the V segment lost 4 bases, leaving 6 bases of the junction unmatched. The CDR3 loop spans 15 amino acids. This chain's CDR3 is CASSLNRGSSYEQYF. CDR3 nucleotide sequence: TGCGCCAGCAGCCTAAACAGGGGATCCTCCTACGAGCAGTACTTC.

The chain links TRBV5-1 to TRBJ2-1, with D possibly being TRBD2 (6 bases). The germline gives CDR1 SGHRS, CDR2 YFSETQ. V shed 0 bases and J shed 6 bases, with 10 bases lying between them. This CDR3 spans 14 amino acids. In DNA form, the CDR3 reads TGCGCCAGCAGCTTGGGTCGGGGGTTCAATGAGCAGTTCTTC. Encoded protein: CASSLGRGFNEQFF.

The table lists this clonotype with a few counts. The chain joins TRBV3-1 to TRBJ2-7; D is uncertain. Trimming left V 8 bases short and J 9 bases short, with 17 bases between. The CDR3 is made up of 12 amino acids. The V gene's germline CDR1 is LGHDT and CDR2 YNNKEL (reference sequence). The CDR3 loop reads CASSSAVERQYF. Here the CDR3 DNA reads TGTGCCAGCTCGTCGGCTGTTGAAAGGCAGTACTTC.

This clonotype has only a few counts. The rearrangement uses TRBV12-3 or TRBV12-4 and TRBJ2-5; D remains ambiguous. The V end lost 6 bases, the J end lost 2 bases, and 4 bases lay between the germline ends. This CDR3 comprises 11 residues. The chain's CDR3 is CASRVQETQYF. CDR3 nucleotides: TGTGCCAGCAGGGTACAAGAGACCCAGTACTTC.

The CDR3 here is CASSRSLAGGLTYNEQFF. The CDR3 region has the DNA TGTGCCAGCAGCCGGTCACTAGCGGGAGGGCTAACCTACAATGAGCAGTTCTTC. J is TRBJ2-1 and V is TRBV3-1; 13 positions agree with TRBD2. From germline, CDR1 is LGHDT and CDR2 YNNKEL (reference sequence). CDR3 length: 18 residues. V lost 4 bases and J lost 2; bases outside the gene matches: 8.

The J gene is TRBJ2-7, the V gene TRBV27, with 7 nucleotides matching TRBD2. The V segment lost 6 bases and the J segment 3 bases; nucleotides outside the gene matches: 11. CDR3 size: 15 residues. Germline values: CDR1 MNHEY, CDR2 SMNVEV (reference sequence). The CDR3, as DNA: TGTGCCAGCAGATTCCAGTCCGGGACTATCTACGAGCAGTACTTC. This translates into CASRFQSGTIYEQYF.

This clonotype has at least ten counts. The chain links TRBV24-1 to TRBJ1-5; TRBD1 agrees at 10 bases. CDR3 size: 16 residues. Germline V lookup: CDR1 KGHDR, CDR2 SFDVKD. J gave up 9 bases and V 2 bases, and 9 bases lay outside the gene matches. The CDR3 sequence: CATSDSGQGLAGPQHF. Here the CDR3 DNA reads TGTGCCACCAGTGATTCGGGACAGGGGTTAGCAGGGCCCCAGCATTTT.

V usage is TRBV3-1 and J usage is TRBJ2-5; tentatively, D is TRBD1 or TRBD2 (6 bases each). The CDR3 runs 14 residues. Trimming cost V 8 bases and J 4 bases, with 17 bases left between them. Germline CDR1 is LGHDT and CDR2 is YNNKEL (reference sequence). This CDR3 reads CASQRGVVLETQYF. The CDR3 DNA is TGTGCCAGCCAAAGGGGGGTCGTATTAGAGACCCAGTACTTC.

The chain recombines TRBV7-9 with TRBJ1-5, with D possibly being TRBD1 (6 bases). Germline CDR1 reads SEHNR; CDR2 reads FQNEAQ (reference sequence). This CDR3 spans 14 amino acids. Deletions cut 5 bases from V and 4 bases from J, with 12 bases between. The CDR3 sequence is CASSKTGSNQPQHF. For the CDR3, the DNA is TGTGCCAGCAGCAAGACAGGCTCTAATCAGCCCCAGCATTTT.

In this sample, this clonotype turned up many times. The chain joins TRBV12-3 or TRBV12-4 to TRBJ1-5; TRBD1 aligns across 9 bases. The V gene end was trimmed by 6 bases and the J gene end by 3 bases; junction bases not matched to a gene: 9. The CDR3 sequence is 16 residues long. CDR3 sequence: CASRDPGQGDNQPQHF. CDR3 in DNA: TGTGCCAGCAGGGACCCGGGACAGGGTGACAATCAGCCCCAGCATTTT.

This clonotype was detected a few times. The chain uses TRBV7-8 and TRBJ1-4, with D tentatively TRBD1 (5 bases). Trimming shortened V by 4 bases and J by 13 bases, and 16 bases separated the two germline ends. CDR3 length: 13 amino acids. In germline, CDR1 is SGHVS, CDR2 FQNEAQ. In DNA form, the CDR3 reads TGTGCCAGCAGCTCGAGGCAGGGCCAGGTACTGTTTTTT. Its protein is CASSSRQGQVLFF.

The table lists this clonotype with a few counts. The CDR3, as DNA: TGTGCCAGCAGACCGGGGGGGTACGAGCAGTACTTC. This gives the protein CASRPGGYEQYF. V and J are TRBV28 and TRBJ2-7; 8 positions match TRBD2. This CDR3 has 12 residues. After removal of 6 bases from V and 4 bases from J, the junction contained 2 bases not matched to a gene. CDR1 MDHEN and CDR2 SYDVKM come from the germline V gene.

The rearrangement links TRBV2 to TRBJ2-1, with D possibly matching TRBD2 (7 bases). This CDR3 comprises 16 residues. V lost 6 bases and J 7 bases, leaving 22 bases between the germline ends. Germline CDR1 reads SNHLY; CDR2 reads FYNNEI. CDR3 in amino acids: CASSRRGGADANEQFF. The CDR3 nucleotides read TGTGCCAGCAGCCGAAGGGGGGGCGCTGACGCAAATGAGCAGTTCTTC.

As DNA, the CDR3 is TGCAGCGTTGCACAGGACTATGGCTACACCTTC. It specifies CSVAQDYGYTF. The chain uses TRBV29-1 and TRBJ1-2; a weak D match, TRBD1 (5 bases). This CDR3 is 11 amino acids long. V lost 4 bases and J 3 bases, leaving 6 bases between the germline ends. Germline loops: CDR1 SQVTM, CDR2 ANQGSEA.

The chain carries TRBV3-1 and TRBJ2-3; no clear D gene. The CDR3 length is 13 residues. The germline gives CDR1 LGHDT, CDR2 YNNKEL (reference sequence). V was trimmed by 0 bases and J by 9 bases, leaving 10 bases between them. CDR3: CASSQDVLHTQYF. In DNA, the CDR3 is TGTGCCAGCAGCCAAGATGTCCTGCACACGCAGTATTTT.

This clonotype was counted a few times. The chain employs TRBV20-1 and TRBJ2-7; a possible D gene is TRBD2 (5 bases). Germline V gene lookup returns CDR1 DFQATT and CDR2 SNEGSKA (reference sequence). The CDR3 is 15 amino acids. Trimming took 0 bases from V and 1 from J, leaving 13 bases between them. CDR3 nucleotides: TGCAGTGCTAGAGATAGTACTAGTAAGTCCTACGAGCAGTACTTC. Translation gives CSARDSTSKSYEQYF.

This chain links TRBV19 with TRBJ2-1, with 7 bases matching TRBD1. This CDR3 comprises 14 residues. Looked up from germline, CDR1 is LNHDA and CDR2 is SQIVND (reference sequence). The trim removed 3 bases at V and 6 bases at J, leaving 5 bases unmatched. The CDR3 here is CASSILAGGNEQFF. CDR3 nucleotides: TGTGCCAGTAGTATTCTCGCAGGGGGCAATGAGCAGTTCTTC.

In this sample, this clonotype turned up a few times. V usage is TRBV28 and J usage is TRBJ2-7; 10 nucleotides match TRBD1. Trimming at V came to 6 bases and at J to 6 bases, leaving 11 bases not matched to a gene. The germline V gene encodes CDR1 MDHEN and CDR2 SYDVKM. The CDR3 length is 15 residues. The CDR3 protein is CASSLSGQGIREQYF. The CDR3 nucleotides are TGTGCCAGCAGCTTGTCGGGACAGGGGATTCGCGAGCAGTACTTC.

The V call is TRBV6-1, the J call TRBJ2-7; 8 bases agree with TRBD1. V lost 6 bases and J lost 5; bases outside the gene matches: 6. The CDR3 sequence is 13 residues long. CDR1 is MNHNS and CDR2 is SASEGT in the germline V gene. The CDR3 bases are TGTGCCAGCAGAGACAGGGGTATGAACGAGCAGTACTTC. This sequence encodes CASRDRGMNEQYF.

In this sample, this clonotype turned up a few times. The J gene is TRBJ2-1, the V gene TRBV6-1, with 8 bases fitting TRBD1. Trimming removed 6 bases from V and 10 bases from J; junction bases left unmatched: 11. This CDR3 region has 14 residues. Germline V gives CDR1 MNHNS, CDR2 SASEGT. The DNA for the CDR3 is TGTGCCAGCAGGCTCCCGGACAGGGTTTTGGAGCAGTTCTTC. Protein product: CASRLPDRVLEQFF.